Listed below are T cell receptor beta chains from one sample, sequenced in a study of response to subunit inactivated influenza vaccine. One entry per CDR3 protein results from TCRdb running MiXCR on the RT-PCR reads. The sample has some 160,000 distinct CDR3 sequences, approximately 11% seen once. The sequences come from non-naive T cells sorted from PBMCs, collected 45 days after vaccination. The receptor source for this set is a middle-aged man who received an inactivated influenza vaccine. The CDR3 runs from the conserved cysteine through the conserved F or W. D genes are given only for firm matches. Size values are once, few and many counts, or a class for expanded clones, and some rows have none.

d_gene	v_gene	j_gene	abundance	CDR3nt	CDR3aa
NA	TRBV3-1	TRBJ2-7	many	TGTGCCAGCAGCCAACAAGGAGTGACGGGCTACGAGCAGTACTTC	CASSQQGVTGYEQYF
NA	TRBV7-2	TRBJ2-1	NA	TGTGCCAGCAGCCCGGACCCGACTAAGCAGTTCTTC	CASSPDPTKQFF
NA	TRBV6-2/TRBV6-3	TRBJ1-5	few	TGTGCCAGCAGTTTTCGGGGGCACAATCAGCCCCAGCATTTT	CASSFRGHNQPQHF
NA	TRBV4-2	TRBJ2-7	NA	TGTGCCAGCAGCCACAGGGTCTCCTACGAGCAGTACTTC	CASSHRVSYEQYF
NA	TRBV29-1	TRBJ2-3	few	TGCAGCGTAACCTGGTGGGGACAAAGCACAGATACGCAGTATTTT	CSVTWWGQSTDTQYF
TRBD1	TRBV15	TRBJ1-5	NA	TGTGCCACCAGCGCGGAGGAGGTTGGGGGACAGGGCAATCAGCCCCAGCATTTT	CATSAEEVGGQGNQPQHF
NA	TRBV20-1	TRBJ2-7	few	TGCAGTGCTAAAGAGTGGACTCGCGAATATTCCTACGAGCAGTACTTC	CSAKEWTREYSYEQYF
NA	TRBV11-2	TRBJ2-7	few	TGTGCCAGCAGCTTAGGAGGGACGTACTACGAGCAGTACTTC	CASSLGGTYYEQYF
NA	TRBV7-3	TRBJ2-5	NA	TGTGCCAGCAGCTTAACCGGGGCGGCACCTAGGAAGACCCAGTACTTC	CASSLTGAAPRKTQYF
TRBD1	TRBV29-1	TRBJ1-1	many	TGCAGCGTTGAAGACGGGACAGCGAACACTGAAGCTTTCTTT	CSVEDGTANTEAFF
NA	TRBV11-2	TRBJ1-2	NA	TGTGCCAGCAGGACCTCGGGACGGACAAAGTTCTATGGCTACACCTTC	CASRTSGRTKFYGYTF
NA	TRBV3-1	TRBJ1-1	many	TGTGCCAGCACCCGGACGTCCGGGGGGAACACTGAAGCTTTCTTT	CASTRTSGGNTEAFF
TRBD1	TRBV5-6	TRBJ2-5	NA	TGTGCCAGCGGCCGTTTTGGCCTCCGGGACAGCCAAGAGACCCAGTACTTC	CASGRFGLRDSQETQYF
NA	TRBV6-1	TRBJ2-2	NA	TGTGCCAGCATCCCGACCCAGAACACCGGGGAGCTGTTTTTT	CASIPTQNTGELFF
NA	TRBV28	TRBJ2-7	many	TGTGCCAGCAGTTTGGGGAGACGGAGCTCCTACGAGCAGTACTTC	CASSLGRRSSYEQYF
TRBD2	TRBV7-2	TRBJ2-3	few	TGTGCCAGCAGCTGGACTAGCGGGATAGCAGATACGCAGTATTTT	CASSWTSGIADTQYF
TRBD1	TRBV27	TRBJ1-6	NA	TGTGCCAGCAGTCCATACCCCCGGGACAGCAATTCACCCCTCCACTTT	CASSPYPRDSNSPLHF
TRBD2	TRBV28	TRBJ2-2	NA	TGTGCCAGCACCCCATATTGGGAGGGCCCGAACACCGGGGAGCTGTTTTTT	CASTPYWEGPNTGELFF
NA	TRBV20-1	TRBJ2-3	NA	TGCAGTGCTAGATATAAGCCGGGCCCCATTAGCACAGATACGCAGTATTTT	CSARYKPGPISTDTQYF
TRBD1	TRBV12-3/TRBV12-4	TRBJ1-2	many	TGTGCCAGCAGGCGGACAGGGCTGTGGGGCTACACCTTC	CASRRTGLWGYTF
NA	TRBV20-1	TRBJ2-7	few	TGCAGTGCGAGAACCCGGGACTCCTACGAGCAGTACTTC	CSARTRDSYEQYF
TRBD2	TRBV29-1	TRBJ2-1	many	TGCAGCGGCGGAGGCGGTAGCGGGAGGGCTTGGGAGCAGTTCTTC	CSGGGGSGRAWEQFF
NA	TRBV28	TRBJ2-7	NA	TGTGCCACCACGACGGGGTACGAGCAGTACTTC	CATTTGYEQYF